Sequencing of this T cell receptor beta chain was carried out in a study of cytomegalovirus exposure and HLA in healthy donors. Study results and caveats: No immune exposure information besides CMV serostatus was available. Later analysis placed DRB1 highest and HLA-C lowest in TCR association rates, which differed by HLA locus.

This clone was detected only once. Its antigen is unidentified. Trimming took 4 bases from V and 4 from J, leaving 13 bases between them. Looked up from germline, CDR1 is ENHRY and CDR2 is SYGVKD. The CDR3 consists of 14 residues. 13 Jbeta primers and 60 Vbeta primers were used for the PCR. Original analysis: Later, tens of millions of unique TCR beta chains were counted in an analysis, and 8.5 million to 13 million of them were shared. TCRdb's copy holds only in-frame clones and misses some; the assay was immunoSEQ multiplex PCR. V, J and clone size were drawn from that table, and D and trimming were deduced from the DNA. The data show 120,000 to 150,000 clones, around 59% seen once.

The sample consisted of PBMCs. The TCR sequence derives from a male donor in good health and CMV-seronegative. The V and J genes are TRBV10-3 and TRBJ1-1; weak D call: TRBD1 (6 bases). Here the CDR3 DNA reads TGTGCCATCAGTGTCTCCAGGGGATCCACTGAAGCTTTCTTT. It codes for CAISVSRGSTEAFF.